This passage covers 15 T cell receptor beta chains from one sample sequenced in a study of cytomegalovirus exposure and HLA in healthy donors. The PCR used 60 Vbeta and 13 Jbeta primers. This table comes from immunoSEQ multiplex PCR, and its TCRdb copy is limited to in-frame clones, with some not included. The specimen's table records 200,000 to 250,000 clones. The specimen was PBMCs. Receptors originate from a woman aged 30 to 39 in good health and CMV-seropositive.

The chain carries TRBV19 and TRBJ1-1; possible D gene TRBD1, 5 bases. CDR1 and CDR2 from the germline V gene are LNHDA and SQIVND (reference sequence). Trimming took 4 bases from V and 4 from J, leaving 13 bases between them. CDR3 length: 14 residues. The CDR3 here is CASSTPLTVTEAFF. The CDR3 DNA sequence: TGTGCCAGTAGTACTCCCCTGACAGTCACTGAAGCTTTCTTT.

This chain links TRBV2 with TRBJ1-5; D is uncertain. The CDR3 runs to 16 residues. Germline assignment: CDR1 SNHLY and CDR2 FYNNEI. The germline V and J ends were trimmed by 3 bases and 5 bases, with 17 bases remaining between them. CDR3 sequence (DNA): TGTGCCAGCAGTGATGCGGGTGTGGGAGGCCATCAGCCCCAGCATTTT. Amino acid sequence: CASSDAGVGGHQPQHF. Full variable domain (rest looked up from reference TRBV2 and TRBJ1-5): EPEVTQTPSHQVTQMGQEVILRCVPISNHLYFYWYRQILGQKVEFLVSFYNNEISEKSEIFDDQFSVERPDGSNFTLKIRSTKLEDSAMYFCASSDAGVGGHQPQHFGDGTRLSIL.

The chain has TRBV2 and TRBJ2-5, with a possible D match to TRBD2 (6 bases). Trimming took off 7 bases at V and 6 bases at J, with 12 bases between the two ends. This CDR3 contains 12 residues. CDR1 and CDR2 (germline): SNHLY, FYNNEI. Written as DNA, the CDR3 is TGTGCCAGCAAGGCCCGCGGGAAGACCCAGTACTTC. Its translation: CASKARGKTQYF. The variable domain in full, with the rest retrieved from reference TRBV2 and TRBJ2-5, is EPEVTQTPSHQVTQMGQEVILRCVPISNHLYFYWYRQILGQKVEFLVSFYNNEISEKSEIFDDQFSVERPDGSNFTLKIRSTKLEDSAMYFCASKARGKTQYFGPGTRLLVL.

The rearrangement links TRBV7-7 to TRBJ2-3, with 11 bases lining up with TRBD2. V shed 2 bases and J 2 bases; nucleotides not matched to a gene: 3. The CDR3 extends over 16 amino acids. The V gene's germline CDR1 is SSHAT and CDR2 FNYEAQ (reference sequence). The CDR3 here is CASSLYSGGDTDTQYF. CDR3 nucleotide sequence: TGTGCCAGCAGCTTATATAGCGGGGGGGACACAGATACGCAGTATTTT.

This chain links TRBV7-9 with TRBJ1-1; 8 positions match TRBD1. The V gene's germline CDR1 is SEHNR and CDR2 FQNEAQ (reference sequence). Losses at the gene ends were 6 bases for V and 6 bases for J; bases not matched to a gene: 9. This CDR3 region has 14 residues. The DNA for the CDR3 is TGTGCCAGCAGTTCCACAGGGGGAGAAGCTGAAGCTTTCTTT. Its translation: CASSSTGGEAEAFF.

The rearrangement joins TRBV25-1 to TRBJ2-7, with TRBD1 matching over 9 bases. The V gene end was trimmed by 5 bases and the J gene end by 6 bases; junction bases not matched to a gene: 5. This CDR3 has 13 amino acids. Germline CDR1 MGHDK, CDR2 SYGVNS. CDR3 loop: CASSRQGVSEQYF. The CDR3 bases are TGTGCCAGCAGTCGACAGGGGGTGAGCGAGCAGTACTTC.

The chain links TRBV6-1 to TRBJ1-6; 7 nucleotides agree with TRBD1. Germline V lookup: CDR1 MNHNS, CDR2 SASEGT. V lost 2 bases and J lost 0; bases outside the gene matches: 1. The CDR3 extends over 16 amino acids. In nucleotides, the CDR3 is TGTGCCAGCAGTGAACGGACAGGCTCCTATAATTCACCCCTCCACTTT. It encodes CASSERTGSYNSPLHF.

This chain joins TRBV7-9 and TRBJ1-4; D gene uncertain. The V end was cut by 1 base, the J end by 12 bases, with 9 bases between. The CDR3 is made up of 12 amino acids. The germline V gene has CDR1 SEHNR and CDR2 FQNEAQ (reference sequence). DNA of the CDR3: TGTGCCAGCAGCTTAGGGGAGAATGAACTGTTTTTT. Translation: CASSLGENELFF.

The gene calls are TRBV2 and TRBJ2-2; 11 positions agree with TRBD2. The V segment lost 5 bases and the J segment 1 base; nucleotides outside the gene matches: 3. The length of the CDR3 is 16 residues. Per the germline V gene, CDR1 is SNHLY and CDR2 is FYNNEI. The CDR3 here is CASSPTSGGNTGELFF. CDR3 DNA: TGTGCCAGCAGTCCAACTAGCGGGGGGAACACCGGGGAGCTGTTTTTT.

The genes are TRBV5-4 and TRBJ2-5, with 16 nucleotides matching TRBD2. J gave up 5 bases and V 1 base, and 8 bases lay outside the gene matches. This CDR3 comprises 18 residues. Looked up from germline, CDR1 is SGHNT and CDR2 is YYREEE (reference sequence). CDR3 sequence: CASSLKGLAGGFGETQYF. The CDR3 nucleotides read TGTGCCAGCAGCTTGAAGGGACTAGCGGGAGGGTTCGGTGAGACCCAGTACTTC.

The gene calls are TRBV7-2 and TRBJ2-5; 11 bases are a match to TRBD2. This CDR3 comprises 17 residues. The junction had 9 bases not matched to a gene; V was cut back by 2 bases and J by 4 bases. Germline loops: CDR1 SGHTA, CDR2 FQGNSA. CDR3 protein: CASSLILSSGRPETQYF. For the CDR3, the DNA is TGTGCCAGCAGCTTAATCCTATCTAGCGGGAGGCCAGAGACCCAGTACTTC. Full variable domain (rest looked up from reference TRBV7-2 and TRBJ2-5): GAGVSQSPSNKVTEKGKDVELRCDPISGHTALYWYRQSLGQGLEFLIYFQGNSAPDKSGLPSDRFSAERTGGSVSTLTIQRTQQEDSAVYLCASSLILSSGRPETQYFGPGTRLLVL.

The J gene is TRBJ2-5, the V gene TRBV7-2, with 7 bases identical to TRBD2. This CDR3 has 18 amino acids. CDR1 is SGHTA and CDR2 is FQGNSA in the germline V gene. V dropped 5 bases and J dropped 1; count of bases not matched to a gene: 16. CDR3 amino acids: CASSPPRGASGLQETQYF. CDR3 DNA: TGTGCCAGCAGCCCCCCCCGAGGGGCTAGCGGCCTCCAAGAGACCCAGTACTTC.

The J gene is TRBJ2-1, the V gene TRBV20-1, with D perhaps matching TRBD2 (5 bases). Germline lookup yields CDR1 DFQATT and CDR2 SNEGSKA (reference sequence). The ends were cut back, 6 bases at V and 5 bases at J, with 5 bases in the middle. The CDR3 is 10 amino acids. DNA of the CDR3: TGCAGTGCCGGGAACAATGAGCAGTTCTTC. This sequence encodes CSAGNNEQFF.

V and J are TRBV11-2 and TRBJ1-4; D not resolved. There are 16 residues in the CDR3. The ends were cut back, 8 bases at V and 1 base at J, with 17 bases in the middle. Germline V gene data show CDR1 as SGHAT and CDR2 as FQNNGV. CDR3 in DNA: TGTGCCAGCGAAGACCGGTTCGGGGTAACTAATGAAAAACTGTTTTTT. Its protein product is CASEDRFGVTNEKLFF.

J is TRBJ1-2 and V is TRBV28; D perhaps matches TRBD1 (5 bases). CDR3 size: 14 residues. The V end was cut by 4 bases, the J end by 5 bases, with 14 bases between. Germline loops: CDR1 MDHEN, CDR2 SYDVKM. Written as DNA, the CDR3 is TGTGCCAGCAGTTCCGCAGGGACTACGTATGGCTACACCTTC. Translated, it gives CASSSAGTTYGYTF.